This T cell receptor beta chain was recovered during a study of blood T cell repertoires in COVID-19. Study at large: The samples span acute and convalescent COVID-19 from the United States, Italy and Spain. Sources were T cells, B-cell-depleted T cells, or PBMCs; the material itself was cDNA or gDNA.

Authors' data handling: Amplification of reference gene primers provided the estimated nucleated cell counts. Profiling relied on immunoSEQ multiplex PCR, and the TCRdb table lists in-frame clones only, not all of them. D and trimming were read from the DNA, whereas the V and J calls and clone size are those reported in that table. The sample carries 250,000 to 350,000 clones, around 89% recorded once. The specimen was peripheral blood. This TCR came from a man aged 25-40 years with acute or convalescent COVID-19.

CDR3 DNA: TGTGCCTGGAGTGACCAGGGGTCTTATAATTCACCCCTCCACTTT. Residues: CAWSDQGSYNSPLHF. This chain joins TRBV30 and TRBJ1-6, with a tentative D call TRBD1 (6 bases). Per the germline V gene, CDR1 is GTSNPN and CDR2 is SVGIG (reference sequence). V lost 1 base to trimming and J lost 4 bases, with 11 bases between them. The CDR3 is 15 amino acids.